The 13 T cell receptor beta chains reported below all come from one sample, sequenced in a study of cytomegalovirus exposure and HLA in healthy donors (dated by TCRdb to about 2017). Libraries were built with the immunoSEQ multiplex PCR assay. The multiplex PCR relied on a mix of 60 forward primers for TCR Vbeta segments and 13 reverse primers for TCR Jbeta segments. TCRdb limited this immuneACCESS table to in-frame rearrangements with V and J called. A share of clones is missing; checked studies link under half to unresolved V genes, and the rest is unexplained. Counted in this sample were some 110,000 clones; 80% of them appeared once. 6% to 8% of the sample is held by the ten biggest clonotypes. Specimen: PBMCs. The source of these receptors is a man younger than 45 in good health and CMV-seropositive.

This chain joins TRBV6-5 and TRBJ2-7, with no clear D. V shed 4 bases and J shed 5 bases, with 3 bases lying between them. Per the germline V gene, CDR1 is MNHEY and CDR2 is SVGAGI. This CDR3 spans 10 amino acids. CDR3 loop: CASSSHEQYF. For the CDR3, the DNA is TGTGCCAGCAGTTCTCACGAGCAGTACTTC.

This clone is a singleton in its sample. V and J are TRBV19 and TRBJ1-1; a possible D gene is TRBD1 (5 bases). The CDR3 loop spans 12 amino acids. Trimming shortened V by 3 bases and J by 7 bases, and 9 bases separated the two germline ends. Germline V gene sequence: CDR1 LNHDA, CDR2 SQIVND (reference sequence). CDR3 sequence reads: CASSISGGEAFF. CDR3 bases: TGTGCCAGTAGTATCTCCGGGGGTGAAGCTTTCTTT.

This chain joins TRBV10-2 and TRBJ2-1; 7 bases are a match to TRBD2. Germline CDR1 is WSHSY and CDR2 is SAAADI. The CDR3 covers 16 residues. J gave up 7 bases and V 3 bases, and 12 bases lay outside the gene matches. In DNA form, the CDR3 reads TGCGCCAGCAGTGATCCGACTAGCCCTCTCCCTAATGAGCAGTTCTTC. This sequence encodes CASSDPTSPLPNEQFF.

The V and J genes are TRBV29-1 and TRBJ1-4; tentatively, D is TRBD1 (5 bases). The germline CDR1 and CDR2 sequences are SQVTM and ANQGSEA. V lost 4 bases, J lost 7 bases, and 13 bases lay in between. The CDR3 spans 13 residues. CDR3 amino acids: CSVGGGTREKLFF. The CDR3 nucleotides read TGCAGCGTTGGGGGCGGGACGCGTGAAAAACTGTTTTTT.

The chain couples TRBV30 to TRBJ2-1; a possible D gene is TRBD2 (7 bases). The length of the CDR3 is 15 residues. Trimming removed 0 bases at V and 8 bases at J, with 17 bases between. The germline CDR1 and CDR2 sequences are GTSNPN and SVGIG (reference sequence). Here the CDR3 reads CAWSVRRGAGHEQFF. The CDR3 region has the DNA TGTGCCTGGAGTGTACGTCGGGGGGCCGGGCATGAGCAGTTCTTC.

This clone was counted a single time. The chain links TRBV18 to TRBJ2-7; 8 bases map to TRBD1. Trimming removed 3 bases from V and 4 bases from J; junction bases left unmatched: 8. Germline values: CDR1 KGHSH, CDR2 LQKENI. This CDR3 is 15 amino acids long. CDR3 in amino acids: CASSPTGGIQYEQYF. CDR3 DNA: TGTGCCAGCTCACCTACAGGGGGTATCCAATACGAGCAGTACTTC.

The chain links TRBV19 to TRBJ2-7, with D hard to call. V was shortened by 3 bases and J by 4 bases, with 13 bases between the two germline ends. The germline gives CDR1 LNHDA, CDR2 SQIVND (reference sequence). This CDR3 contains 14 residues. In DNA form, the CDR3 reads TGTGCCAGTAGTATTTCGGCCGGAGCATACGAGCAGTACTTC. Translated, it gives CASSISAGAYEQYF.

The V gene is TRBV6-6, the J gene TRBJ1-5; no firm D call. Trimming took 4 bases from V and 6 from J, leaving 16 bases between them. The CDR3 sequence is 15 residues long. Germline V gene lookup returns CDR1 MNHNY and CDR2 SVGAGI (reference sequence). CDR3 loop: CASSSGRAVPQPQHF. In DNA, the CDR3 is TGTGCCAGCAGTTCCGGGAGGGCAGTTCCTCAGCCCCAGCATTTT.

The V gene is TRBV19, the J gene TRBJ2-7; TRBD1 matches 12 bases. CDR1 and CDR2 (germline): LNHDA, SQIVND (reference sequence). This CDR3 is built from 15 residues. The V and J ends lost 6 bases and 4 bases, in that order; junction bases with no gene match: 7. CDR3 in DNA: TGTGCCAGTAGCCCGGGACAGGGGGCCGCATACGAGCAGTACTTC. Protein sequence: CASSPGQGAAYEQYF.

The chain carries TRBV15 and TRBJ2-1; D gene uncertain. This CDR3 comprises 13 residues. Germline CDR1 and CDR2: LNHNV and YYDKDF (reference sequence). V was cut by 0 bases and J by 12 bases, with 12 bases left in between. Written as DNA, the CDR3 is TGTGCCACCAGCAGAGATGGGCTTCTCGGGCAGTTCTTC. It encodes CATSRDGLLGQFF.

The gene calls are TRBV7-8 and TRBJ1-1, with 7 bases aligning to TRBD1. The CDR3 runs to 15 residues. Germline trimming cut 5 bases from V and 5 bases from J; bases unmatched to any gene: 11. Germline V gene data show CDR1 as SGHVS and CDR2 as FQNEAQ. This chain's CDR3 is CASSPWQGEKTEAFF. In DNA form, the CDR3 reads TGTGCCAGCAGCCCCTGGCAGGGGGAGAAAACTGAAGCTTTCTTT.

The J gene is TRBJ2-1, the V gene TRBV7-9; D uncertain. Between the trimmed V and J ends, which lost 5 bases and 6 bases, there was a span of 17 bases. This CDR3 comprises 15 residues. Germline V gives CDR1 SEHNR, CDR2 FQNEAQ (reference sequence). The CDR3 DNA is TGTGCCAGCAGCCCCCCTCTTCGCGGTGGCAATGAGCAGTTCTTC. The encoded protein is CASSPPLRGGNEQFF.

The chain joins TRBV4-2 to TRBJ1-5, with D perhaps matching TRBD1 (6 bases). There are 16 residues in the CDR3. Germline assignment: CDR1 LGHNA and CDR2 YNFKEQ. The V end was cut by 2 bases, the J end by 0 bases, with 11 bases between. In DNA, the CDR3 is TGTGCCAGCAGCCAACCATCAGGGGATAGCAATCAGCCCCAGCATTTT. Protein: CASSQPSGDSNQPQHF.